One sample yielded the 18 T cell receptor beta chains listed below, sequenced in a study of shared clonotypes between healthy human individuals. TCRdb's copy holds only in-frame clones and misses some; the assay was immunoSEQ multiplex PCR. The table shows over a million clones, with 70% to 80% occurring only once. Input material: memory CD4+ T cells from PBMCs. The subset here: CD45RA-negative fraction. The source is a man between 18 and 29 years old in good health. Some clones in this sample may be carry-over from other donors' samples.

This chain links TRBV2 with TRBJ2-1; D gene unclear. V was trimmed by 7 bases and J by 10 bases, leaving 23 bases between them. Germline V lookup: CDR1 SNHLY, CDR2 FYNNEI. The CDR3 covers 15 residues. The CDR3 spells CASIKRRTEHEEQFF. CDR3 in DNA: TGTGCCAGCATCAAGAGGCGAACTGAACACGAAGAGCAGTTCTTC.

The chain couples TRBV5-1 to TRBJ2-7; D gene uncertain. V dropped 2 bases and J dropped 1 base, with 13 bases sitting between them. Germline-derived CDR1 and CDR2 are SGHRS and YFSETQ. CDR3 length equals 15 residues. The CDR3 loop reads CASSFRSGRSYEQYF. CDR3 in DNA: TGCGCCAGCAGCTTTAGGTCAGGCCGATCCTACGAGCAGTACTTC.

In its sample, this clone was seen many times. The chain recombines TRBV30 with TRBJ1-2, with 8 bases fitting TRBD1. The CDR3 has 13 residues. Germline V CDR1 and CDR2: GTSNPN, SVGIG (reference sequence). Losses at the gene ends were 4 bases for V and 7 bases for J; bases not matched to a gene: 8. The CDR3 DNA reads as TGTGCCTGGAACCCAGGGGGCGCTGTTGGCTACACCTTC. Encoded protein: CAWNPGGAVGYTF.

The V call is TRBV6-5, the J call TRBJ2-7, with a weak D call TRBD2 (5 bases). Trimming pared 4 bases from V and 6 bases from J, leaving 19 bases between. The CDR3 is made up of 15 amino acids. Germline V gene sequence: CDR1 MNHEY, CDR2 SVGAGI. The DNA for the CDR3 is TGTGCCAGCAGTTTTGAGGCTAGCCCCAGCCGCGAGCAGTACTTC. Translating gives CASSFEASPSREQYF.

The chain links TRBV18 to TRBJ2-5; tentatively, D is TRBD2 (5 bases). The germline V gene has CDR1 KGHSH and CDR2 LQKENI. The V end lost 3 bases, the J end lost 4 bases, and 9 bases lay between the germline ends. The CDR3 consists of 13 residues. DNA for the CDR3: TGTGCCAGCTCACCCCCGGCGGGAGAGACCCAGTACTTC. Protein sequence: CASSPPAGETQYF.

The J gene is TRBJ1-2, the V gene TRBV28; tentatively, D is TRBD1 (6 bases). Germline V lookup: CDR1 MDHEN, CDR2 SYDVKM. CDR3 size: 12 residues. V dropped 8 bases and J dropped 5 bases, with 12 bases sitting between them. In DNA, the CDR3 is TGTGCCAGCGCAGACAGGCAATATGGCTACACCTTC. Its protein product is CASADRQYGYTF.

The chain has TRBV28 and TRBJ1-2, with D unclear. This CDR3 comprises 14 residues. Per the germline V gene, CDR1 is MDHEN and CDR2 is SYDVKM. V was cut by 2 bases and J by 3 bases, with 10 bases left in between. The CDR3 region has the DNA TGTGCCAGCAGTTTAGCGGCCAAGTACTATGGCTACACCTTC. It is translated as CASSLAAKYYGYTF.

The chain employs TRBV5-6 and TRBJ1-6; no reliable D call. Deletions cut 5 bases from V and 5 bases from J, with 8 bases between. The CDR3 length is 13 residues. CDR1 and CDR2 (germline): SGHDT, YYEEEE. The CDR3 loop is CASRSGDNSPLHF. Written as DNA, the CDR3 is TGTGCCAGCAGGAGCGGGGATAATTCACCCCTCCACTTT.

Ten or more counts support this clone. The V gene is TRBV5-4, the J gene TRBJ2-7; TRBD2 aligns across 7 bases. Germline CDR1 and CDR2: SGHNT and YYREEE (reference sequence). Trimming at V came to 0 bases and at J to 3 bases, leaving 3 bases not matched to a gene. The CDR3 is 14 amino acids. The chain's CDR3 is CASSLARGSYEQYF. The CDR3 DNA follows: TGTGCCAGCAGCTTGGCTCGCGGGAGCTACGAGCAGTACTTC.

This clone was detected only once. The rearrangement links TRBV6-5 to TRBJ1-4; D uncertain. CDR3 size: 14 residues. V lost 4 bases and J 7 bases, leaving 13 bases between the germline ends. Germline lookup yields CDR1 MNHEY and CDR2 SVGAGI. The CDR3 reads CASSLTLFGEKLFF. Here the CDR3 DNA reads TGTGCCAGCAGTTTGACTCTGTTCGGTGAAAAACTGTTTTTT.

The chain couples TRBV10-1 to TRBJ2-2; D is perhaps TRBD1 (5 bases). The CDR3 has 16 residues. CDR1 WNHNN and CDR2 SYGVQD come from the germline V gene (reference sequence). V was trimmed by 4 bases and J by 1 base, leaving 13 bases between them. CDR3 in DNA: TGCGCCAGCAGTGGTCAATATGGACAGAACACCGGGGAGCTGTTTTTT. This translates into CASSGQYGQNTGELFF.

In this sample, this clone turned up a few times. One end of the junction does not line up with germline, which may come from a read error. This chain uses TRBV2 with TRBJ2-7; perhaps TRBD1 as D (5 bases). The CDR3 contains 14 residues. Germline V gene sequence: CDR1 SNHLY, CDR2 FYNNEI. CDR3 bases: TGTGCCAGCAGGGAAGACAGTAAGGGTTACGAGCAGTACTTC. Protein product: CASREDSKGYEQYF.

The chain's CDR3 is CASRSPAAAYEQYF. CDR3 sequence (DNA): TGTGCCAGCAGATCACCGGCGGCAGCCTACGAGCAGTACTTC. V usage is TRBV7-2 and J usage is TRBJ2-7, with unresolved D. The CDR3 spans 14 residues. V lost 6 bases to trimming and J lost 2 bases, with 14 bases between them. Germline loops: CDR1 SGHTA, CDR2 FQGNSA.

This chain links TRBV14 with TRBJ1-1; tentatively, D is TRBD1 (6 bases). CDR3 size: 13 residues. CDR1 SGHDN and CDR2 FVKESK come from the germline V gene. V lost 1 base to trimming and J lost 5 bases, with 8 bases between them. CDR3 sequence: CASSQVDRTEAFF. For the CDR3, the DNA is TGTGCCAGCAGCCAAGTTGACAGGACTGAAGCTTTCTTT.

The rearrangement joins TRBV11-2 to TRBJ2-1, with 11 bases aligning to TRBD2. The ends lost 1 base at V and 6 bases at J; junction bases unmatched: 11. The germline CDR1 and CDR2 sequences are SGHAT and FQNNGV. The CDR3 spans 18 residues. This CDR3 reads CASSLVMGLAANVNEQFF. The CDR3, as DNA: TGTGCCAGCAGCTTAGTTATGGGACTAGCGGCCAACGTCAATGAGCAGTTCTTC.

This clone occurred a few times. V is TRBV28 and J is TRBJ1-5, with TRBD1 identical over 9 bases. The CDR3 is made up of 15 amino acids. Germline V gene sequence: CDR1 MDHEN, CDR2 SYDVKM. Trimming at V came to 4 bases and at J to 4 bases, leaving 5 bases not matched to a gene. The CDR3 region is CASSSSGTGNQPQHF. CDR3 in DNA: TGTGCCAGCAGTTCCTCCGGGACAGGGAATCAGCCCCAGCATTTT. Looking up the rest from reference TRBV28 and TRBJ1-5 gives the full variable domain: DVKVTQSSRYLVKRTGEKVFLECVQDMDHENMFWYRQDPGLGLRLIYFSYDVKMKEKGDIPEGYSVSREKKERFSLILESASTNQTSMYLCASSSSGTGNQPQHFGDGTRLSIL.

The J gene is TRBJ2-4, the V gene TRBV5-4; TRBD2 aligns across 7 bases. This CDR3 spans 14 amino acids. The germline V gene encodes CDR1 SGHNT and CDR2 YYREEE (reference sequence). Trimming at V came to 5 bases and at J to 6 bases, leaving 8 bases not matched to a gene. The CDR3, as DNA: TGTGCCAGCAGTTCTTGGGAGGGCCGAAACATTCAGTACTTC. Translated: CASSSWEGRNIQYF. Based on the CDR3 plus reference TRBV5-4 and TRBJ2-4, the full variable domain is ETGVTQSPTHLIKTRGQQVTLRCSSQSGHNTVSWYQQALGQGPQFIFQYYREEENGRGNFPPRFSGLQFPNYSSELNVNALELDDSALYLCASSSWEGRNIQYFGAGTRLSVL.

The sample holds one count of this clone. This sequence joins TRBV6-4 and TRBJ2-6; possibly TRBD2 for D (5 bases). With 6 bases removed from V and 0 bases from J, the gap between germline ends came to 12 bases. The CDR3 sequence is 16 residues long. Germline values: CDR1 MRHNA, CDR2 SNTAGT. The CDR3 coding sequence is TGTGCCAGCAGCCATGGACGGGGCTCTGGGGCCAACGTCCTGACTTTC. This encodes CASSHGRGSGANVLTF.